The next 15 T cell receptor beta chains were all read from a single sample in a study of blood T cell repertoires in COVID-19. TCRdb's table, derived via immunoSEQ multiplex PCR, lists solely in-frame clones and lacks some. Altogether about 63,000 clones are present, 88% being singletons, with the ten largest covering around 4.5%. Source material: peripheral blood. Source of these receptors: a human donor in a cohort sampled during active COVID-19.

V is TRBV6-5 and J is TRBJ2-3; D is perhaps TRBD2 (5 bases). The CDR3 runs to 15 residues. CDR1 MNHEY and CDR2 SVGAGI come from the germline V gene. V was pared by 3 bases and J by 0 bases, with 10 bases between. The CDR3 nucleotides are TGTGCCAGCAGTTATTCCGGGAAGAGCACAGATACGCAGTATTTT. It codes for CASSYSGKSTDTQYF.

V is TRBV14 and J is TRBJ2-2; D is undetermined. Trimming removed 3 bases from V and 13 bases from J, with 21 bases in between. The CDR3 extends over 15 amino acids. Germline-derived CDR1 and CDR2 are SGHDN and FVKESK. CDR3 bases: TGTGCCAGCAGCCAGTCGAGAGCGCCTCTCAACGCGCTGTTTTTT. The encoded protein is CASSQSRAPLNALFF.

V and J are TRBV7-2 and TRBJ2-3; D perhaps matches TRBD2 (7 bases). CDR3 length: 15 amino acids. CDR1 SGHTA and CDR2 FQGNSA come from the germline V gene. Trimming removed 4 bases at V and 4 bases at J, with 15 bases between. The chain's CDR3 is CASSWNGGRADTQYF. The CDR3 nucleotides read TGTGCCAGCAGCTGGAACGGGGGGCGGGCAGATACGCAGTATTTT.

V gene TRBV7-8 combines with J gene TRBJ2-2, with 10 bases that match TRBD2. This CDR3 region has 16 residues. The germline gives CDR1 SGHVS, CDR2 FQNEAQ. The V and J ends lost 4 bases and 5 bases, in that order; junction bases with no gene match: 7. The CDR3 protein is CASSSRGLAQTGELFF. Here the CDR3 DNA reads TGTGCCAGCAGCTCCAGGGGACTAGCGCAGACCGGGGAGCTGTTTTTT.

The J gene is TRBJ2-1, the V gene TRBV6-2 or TRBV6-3, with a tentative D call TRBD2 (6 bases). Germline values: CDR1 MNHEY, CDR2 SVGEGT. V shed 3 bases and J shed 0 bases, with 9 bases lying between them. The CDR3 is 15 amino acids. CDR3 amino acids: CASSYYGGSYNEQFF. CDR3 DNA sequence: TGTGCCAGCAGTTATTACGGGGGCTCCTACAATGAGCAGTTCTTC.

The chain uses TRBV4-2 and TRBJ1-4, with 12 bases aligning to TRBD1. The V gene end was trimmed by 6 bases and the J gene end by 2 bases; junction bases not matched to a gene: 10. The CDR3 is 18 residues long. Germline CDR1 and CDR2: LGHNA and YNFKEQ. CDR3 DNA sequence: TGTGCCAGCAGAGGTGGGACAGGGGGCTTGGGGACTAATGAAAAACTGTTTTTT. It translates to CASRGGTGGLGTNEKLFF.

The V call is TRBV27, the J call TRBJ2-7; 8 nucleotides agree with TRBD2. CDR1 is MNHEY, CDR2 SMNVEV, per germline (reference sequence). The J segment lost 3 bases and the V segment lost 2 bases, leaving 6 bases of the junction unmatched. The CDR3 contains 15 residues. This chain's CDR3 is CASSLKAGALYEQYF. CDR3 DNA sequence: TGTGCCAGCAGTTTAAAAGCGGGAGCTCTCTACGAGCAGTACTTC.

The CDR3 sequence is CASSFADRDSEKLFF. CDR3 nucleotide sequence: TGTGCCAGCAGCTTCGCGGACAGGGACAGCGAAAAACTGTTTTTT. V gene TRBV7-2 combines with J gene TRBJ1-4; 8 nucleotides line up with TRBD1. Per germline, CDR1 SGHTA and CDR2 FQGNSA. The CDR3 spans 15 residues. V was pared by 3 bases and J by 8 bases, with 8 bases of the junction left unmatched. Based on the CDR3 plus reference TRBV7-2 and TRBJ1-4, the full variable domain is GAGVSQSPSNKVTEKGKDVELRCDPISGHTALYWYRQSLGQGLEFLIYFQGNSAPDKSGLPSDRFSAERTGGSVSTLTIQRTQQEDSAVYLCASSFADRDSEKLFFGSGTQLSVL.

The CDR3 sequence is CASSSPGLAGGVNEQFF. Here the CDR3 DNA reads TGTGCCAGCAGCTCTCCGGGACTAGCGGGGGGCGTCAATGAGCAGTTCTTC. V usage is TRBV7-2 and J usage is TRBJ2-1; 15 bases map to TRBD2. V was clipped by 4 bases and J by 6 bases; unmatched bases: 7. This CDR3 has 17 residues. Germline V CDR1 and CDR2: SGHTA, FQGNSA.

The chain joins TRBV27 to TRBJ1-3, with D possibly matching TRBD1 (5 bases). V was trimmed by 11 bases and J by 1 base, leaving 21 bases between them. Germline lookup yields CDR1 MNHEY and CDR2 SMNVEV (reference sequence). This CDR3 is built from 16 residues. As DNA, the CDR3 is TGTGCCGCTCCGGGGCCGGGACTGGGGTCTGGAAACACCATATATTTT. Its protein product is CAAPGPGLGSGNTIYF.

The chain recombines TRBV28 with TRBJ1-1; tentatively, D is TRBD1 (5 bases). Germline loops: CDR1 MDHEN, CDR2 SYDVKM. This CDR3 comprises 14 residues. The V and J ends lost 5 bases and 1 base respectively, with 11 bases between them. DNA for the CDR3: TGTGCCAGCAGTCCCAGGGTGAGGAACACTGAAGCTTTCTTT. Amino acids: CASSPRVRNTEAFF.

The genes are TRBV9 and TRBJ2-3; D remains ambiguous. Germline V gene data show CDR1 as SGDLS and CDR2 as YYNGEE. The CDR3 totals 14 residues. V shed 5 bases and J shed 0 bases, with 10 bases lying between them. The CDR3 sequence is CASSPLTSTDTQYF. CDR3 coding DNA: TGTGCCAGCAGTCCTCTCACTAGCACAGATACGCAGTATTTT.

The rearrangement uses TRBV4-3 and TRBJ2-7, with 8 bases aligning to TRBD1. The CDR3 is 15 residues long. The germline V gene encodes CDR1 LGHNA and CDR2 YSLEER. The ends lost 3 bases at V and 1 base at J; junction bases unmatched: 5. CDR3 nucleotides: TGCGCCAGCAGCCATAGCCGGGACAGGTCCTACGAGCAGTACTTC. It is translated as CASSHSRDRSYEQYF.

The gene calls are TRBV18 and TRBJ2-3; 13 nucleotides align to TRBD2. The germline V gene has CDR1 KGHSH and CDR2 LQKENI. CDR3 length equals 17 residues. J was trimmed by 5 bases and V by 3 bases; bases with no gene match: 8. For the CDR3, the DNA is TGTGCCAGCTCACCCCTAGGGACTAGCGGGACTGGAGATACGCAGTATTTT. Residues: CASSPLGTSGTGDTQYF. Drawing the rest from reference TRBV18 and TRBJ2-3, the complete variable domain is NAGVMQNPRHLVRRRGQEARLRCSPMKGHSHVYWYRQLPEEGLKFMVYLQKENIIDESGMPKERFSAEFPKEGPSILRIQQVVRGDSAAYFCASSPLGTSGTGDTQYFGPGTRLTVL.

The chain carries TRBV5-1 and TRBJ2-3; D call uncertain. The germline gives CDR1 SGHRS, CDR2 YFSETQ. V gave up 0 bases and J gave up 2 bases, with 10 bases separating them. The CDR3 sequence is 15 residues long. The CDR3 DNA follows: TGCGCCAGCAGCTTGGAGAGATTATTCACAGATACGCAGTATTTT. It encodes CASSLERLFTDTQYF.